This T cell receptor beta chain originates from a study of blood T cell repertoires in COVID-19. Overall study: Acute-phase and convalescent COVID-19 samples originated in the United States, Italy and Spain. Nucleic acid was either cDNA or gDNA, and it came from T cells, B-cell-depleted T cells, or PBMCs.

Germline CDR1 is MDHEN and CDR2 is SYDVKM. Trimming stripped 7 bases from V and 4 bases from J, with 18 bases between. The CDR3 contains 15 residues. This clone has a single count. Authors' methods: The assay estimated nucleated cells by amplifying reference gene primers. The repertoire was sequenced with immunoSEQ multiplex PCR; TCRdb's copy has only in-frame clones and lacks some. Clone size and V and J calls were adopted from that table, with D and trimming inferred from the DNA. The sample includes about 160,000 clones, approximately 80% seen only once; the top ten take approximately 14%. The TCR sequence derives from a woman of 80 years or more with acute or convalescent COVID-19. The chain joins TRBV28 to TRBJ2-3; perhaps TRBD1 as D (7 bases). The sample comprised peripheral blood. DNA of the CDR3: TGTGCCAGCACCCGTGACAGGGACTCCCCAGATACGCAGTATTTT. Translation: CASTRDRDSPDTQYF.